This entry concerns a single T cell receptor beta chain. Antigen specificity is unknown. Germline lookup yields CDR1 MNHEY and CDR2 SVGAGI. The CDR3 totals 15 residues. V gave up 6 bases and J gave up 5 bases; unmatched junction bases: 9. This specimen comes from a study of T-cell memory formation after mild COVID-19. Background on the study: TCR clusters were mostly confined to one donor each. Points from the study as a whole: Pre-infection memory harbored some responding clones, suggesting cross-reactive memory joined.

UMIs and sample barcodes were carried by the TCR alpha and TCR beta cDNA libraries that 5'RACE produced using constant-segment primers. TCRdb itself ran the 5' RACE reads through MiXCR, one entry per CDR3 protein. The sample lists roughly 510,000 distinct CDR3 sequences, 17% occurring once. The clonotype was recovered from an adult woman who had mild COVID-19 (a few samples of this study predate the infection). Cell type and time point are not known. Source material: PBMCs or a T cell subset sorted from them (not recorded which). This chain connects TRBV6-5 to TRBJ2-3; TRBD2 matches 9 bases. The CDR3 loop is CASRYSGGLRDTQYF. The CDR3 bases are TGTGCCAGCAGGTATAGCGGGGGCCTGCGAGATACGCAGTATTTT.